One sample yielded the 8 T cell receptor beta chains listed below, sequenced in a study of T cells in Graves' hyperthyroidism and ophthalmopathy. TCR beta CDR3 sequences were amplified from RNA transcripts. First-round RT-PCR targeting the TCR CDR3 was performed with the HTBI primer set. Using its own MiXCR run on the multiplex PCR reads, TCRdb lists one record per CDR3 protein. The sample records approximately 600,000 distinct CDR3 sequences, approximately 14% being singletons. The specimen sequenced was blood. The receptors originated from a woman under 30 with Graves' ophthalmopathy.

Many counts were recorded for this clonotype. V is TRBV7-9 and J is TRBJ2-7; D is undetermined. With 3 bases removed from V and 7 bases from J, the gap between germline ends came to 10 bases. This CDR3 comprises 12 residues. The germline CDR1 and CDR2 sequences are SEHNR and FQNEAQ (reference sequence). The CDR3 DNA reads TGTGCCAGCAGCTTTGGTCCGAGGGAGCAGTACTTC. Its translation is CASSFGPREQYF.

The genes are TRBV18 and TRBJ2-4; D is perhaps TRBD1 (6 bases). Germline loops: CDR1 KGHSH, CDR2 LQKENI. CDR3 length: 16 residues. V gave up 6 bases and J gave up 0 bases, with 15 bases separating them. In DNA form, the CDR3 reads TGTGCCAGCTCCAATAACAGGGACGGAGCCAAAAACATTCAGTACTTC. Its translation: CASSNNRDGAKNIQYF.

This clonotype was recorded at least ten times. The CDR3 protein is CASSPANLNTEAFF. The CDR3 region has the DNA TGTGCCAGCAGCCCCGCGAACCTGAACACTGAAGCTTTCTTT. The gene calls are TRBV7-9 and TRBJ1-1; no firm D call. Germline V lookup: CDR1 SEHNR, CDR2 FQNEAQ (reference sequence). The CDR3 is 14 amino acids. Trimming took off 5 bases at V and 0 bases at J, with 10 bases between the two ends. The whole variable domain, filled in from reference TRBV7-9 and TRBJ1-1, reads DTGVSQNPRHKITKRGQNVTFRCDPISEHNRLYWYRQTLGQGPEFLTYFQNEAQLEKSRLLSDRFSAERPKGSFSTLEIQRTEQGDSAMYLCASSPANLNTEAFFGQGTRLTVV.

The chain recombines TRBV12-3 or TRBV12-4 with TRBJ2-1; no definite D call. The CDR3 covers 10 residues. V was pared by 9 bases and J by 7 bases, with 7 bases between. CDR3 in DNA: TGTGCCAGTGTACAGAATGAGCAGTTCTTC. Protein product: CASVQNEQFF.

In its sample, this clonotype was seen many times. The CDR3 DNA sequence: TGTGCCAGCAGCTTAGGACAGAGCGGCTATGGCTACACCTTC. Amino acids: CASSLGQSGYGYTF. The chain is built from TRBV7-2 and TRBJ1-2, with D possibly matching TRBD1 (5 bases). The CDR3 totals 14 residues. Germline CDR1 SGHTA, CDR2 FQGNSA. V gave up 1 base and J gave up 4 bases, with 10 bases separating them. Supplemented by reference TRBV7-2 and TRBJ1-2, the full variable domain reads GAGVSQSPSNKVTEKGKDVELRCDPISGHTALYWYRQSLGQGLEFLIYFQGNSAPDKSGLPSDRFSAERTGGSVSTLTIQRTQQEDSAVYLCASSLGQSGYGYTFGSGTRLTVV.

This clonotype has a count of ten or more. The V and J genes are TRBV28 and TRBJ2-1; TRBD2 matches at 10 bases. After removal of 8 bases from V and 4 bases from J, the junction contained 5 bases not matched to a gene. Per germline, CDR1 MDHEN and CDR2 SYDVKM. This CDR3 is built from 14 residues. CDR3 in amino acids: CASRAAGGYNEQFF. The CDR3 bases are TGTGCCAGCCGGGCAGCGGGAGGGTACAATGAGCAGTTCTTC.

The gene calls are TRBV27 and TRBJ1-6; 9 positions match TRBD1. V gave up 5 bases and J gave up 9 bases; unmatched junction bases: 8. This CDR3 has 15 amino acids. CDR1 and CDR2 from the germline V gene are MNHEY and SMNVEV (reference sequence). The CDR3 protein is CASSPRQGGGSPLHF. CDR3 DNA: TGTGCCAGCAGTCCGCGACAGGGGGGTGGTTCACCCCTCCACTTT.

This chain links TRBV6-4 with TRBJ2-7; tentative D call: TRBD1 (5 bases). Trimming took 2 bases from V and 3 from J, leaving 8 bases between them. Germline lookup yields CDR1 MRHNA and CDR2 SNTAGT. This CDR3 region has 13 residues. CDR3 loop: CASSDGAGYEQYF. CDR3 in DNA: TGTGCCAGCAGTGACGGGGCTGGCTACGAGCAGTACTTC.